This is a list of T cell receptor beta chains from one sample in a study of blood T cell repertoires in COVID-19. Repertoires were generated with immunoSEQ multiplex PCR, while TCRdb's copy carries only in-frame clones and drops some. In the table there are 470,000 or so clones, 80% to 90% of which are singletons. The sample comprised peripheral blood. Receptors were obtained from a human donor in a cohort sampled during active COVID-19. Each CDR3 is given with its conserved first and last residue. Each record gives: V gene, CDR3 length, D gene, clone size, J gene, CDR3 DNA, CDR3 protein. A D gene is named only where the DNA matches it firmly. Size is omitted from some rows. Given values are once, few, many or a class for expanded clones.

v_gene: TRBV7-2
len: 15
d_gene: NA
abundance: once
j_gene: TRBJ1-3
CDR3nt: TGTGCCAGCAGCCCCAACAGGGTCTCTGGAAACACCATATATTTT
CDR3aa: CASSPNRVSGNTIYF

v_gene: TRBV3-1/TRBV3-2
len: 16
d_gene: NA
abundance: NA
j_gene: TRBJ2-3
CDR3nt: TGTGCCAGCAGCCAAGGGGCAGGGGTCGGCACAGATACGCAGTATTTT
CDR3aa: CASSQGAGVGTDTQYF

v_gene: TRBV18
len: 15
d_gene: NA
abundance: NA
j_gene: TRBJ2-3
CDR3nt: TGTGCCAGCTCACCCGTACTATACAGCACAGATACGCAGTATTTT
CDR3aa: CASSPVLYSTDTQYF

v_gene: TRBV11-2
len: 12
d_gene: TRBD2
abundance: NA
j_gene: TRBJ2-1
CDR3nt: TGTGCCAGCGGCAGACTAGCCGGTGAGCAGTTCTTC
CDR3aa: CASGRLAGEQFF

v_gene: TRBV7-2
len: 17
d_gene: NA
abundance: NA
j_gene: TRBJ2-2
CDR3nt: TGTGCCAGCACCTTGCGGGGCCCCAACTGGGACACCGGGGAGCTGTTTTTT
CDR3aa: CASTLRGPNWDTGELFF

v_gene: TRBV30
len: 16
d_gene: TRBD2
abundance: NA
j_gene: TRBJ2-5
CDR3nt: TGTGCCTGGAGTGTAATCCGACTAGCGACCCAAGAGACCCAGTACTTC
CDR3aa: CAWSVIRLATQETQYF

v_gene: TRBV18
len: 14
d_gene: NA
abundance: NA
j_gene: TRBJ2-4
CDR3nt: TGTGCCAGCCAAAACTTCGGGAGTAGTAACATTCAGTACTTC
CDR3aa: CASQNFGSSNIQYF

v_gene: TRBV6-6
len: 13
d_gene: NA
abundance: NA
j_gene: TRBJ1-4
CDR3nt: TGTGCCAGCAGTTACAGAGTCAGGGAAAAACTGTTTTTT
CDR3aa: CASSYRVREKLFF

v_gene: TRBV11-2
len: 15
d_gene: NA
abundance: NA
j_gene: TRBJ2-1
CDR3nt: TGTGCCAGCAGCTTAGTTCCCAGGGTCTACAATGAGCAGTTCTTC
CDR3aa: CASSLVPRVYNEQFF

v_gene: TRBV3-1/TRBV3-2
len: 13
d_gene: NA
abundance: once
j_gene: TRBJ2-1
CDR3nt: TGTGCCAGCAGCCAAGTATCAGGTAATGAGCAGTTCTTC
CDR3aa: CASSQVSGNEQFF

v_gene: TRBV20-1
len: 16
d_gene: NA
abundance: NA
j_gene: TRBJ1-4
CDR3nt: TGCAGTGCTAGTCGGCAGGGGAGCCCGACTAATGAAAAACTGTTTTTT
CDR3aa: CSASRQGSPTNEKLFF

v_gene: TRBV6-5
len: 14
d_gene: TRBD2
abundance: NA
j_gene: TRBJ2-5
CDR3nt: TGTGCCAGCGGACTAGGACTCGTCTTTGAGACCCAGTACTTC
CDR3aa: CASGLGLVFETQYF

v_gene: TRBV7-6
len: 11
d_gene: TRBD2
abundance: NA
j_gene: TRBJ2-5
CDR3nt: TGTGCCAGCAGCACGGGGGGGACCCAGTACTTC
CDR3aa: CASSTGGTQYF

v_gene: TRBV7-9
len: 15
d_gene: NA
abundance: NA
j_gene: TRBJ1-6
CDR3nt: TGTGCCAGCAGTCCTCGGGGGGACCGAGTGTCACCCCTCCACTTT
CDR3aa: CASSPRGDRVSPLHF

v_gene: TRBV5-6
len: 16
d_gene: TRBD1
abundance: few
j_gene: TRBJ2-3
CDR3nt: TGTGCCAGCAGCTCTTTCCGACAGGGTGGGACAGATACGCAGTATTTT
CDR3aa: CASSSFRQGGTDTQYF

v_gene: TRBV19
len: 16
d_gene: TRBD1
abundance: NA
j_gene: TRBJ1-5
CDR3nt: TGTGCCAGTAGTACGTCCAGGGGGACGATCGGTCAGCCCCAGCATTTT
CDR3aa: CASSTSRGTIGQPQHF

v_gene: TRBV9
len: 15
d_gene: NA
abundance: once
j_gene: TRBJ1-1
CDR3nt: TGTGCCAGCAGCGGATCCGACAGTTACGGCACTGAAGCTTTCTTT
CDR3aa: CASSGSDSYGTEAFF

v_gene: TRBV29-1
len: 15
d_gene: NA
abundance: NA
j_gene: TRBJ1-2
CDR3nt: TGCAGCGTTGAACGGGCGATCAGGGCGGGGACTGGCTACACCTTC
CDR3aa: CSVERAIRAGTGYTF

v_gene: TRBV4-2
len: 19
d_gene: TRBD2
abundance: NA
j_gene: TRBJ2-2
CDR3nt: TGTGCCAGCAGCCAAGATCTCCCCCTAGCGGGAGGGGGCACCGGGGAGCTGTTTTTT
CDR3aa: CASSQDLPLAGGGTGELFF

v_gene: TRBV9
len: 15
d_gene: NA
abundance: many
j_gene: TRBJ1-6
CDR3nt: TGTGCCAGCAGCCCTCTACAGAGTTATAATTCACCCCTCCACTTT
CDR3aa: CASSPLQSYNSPLHF

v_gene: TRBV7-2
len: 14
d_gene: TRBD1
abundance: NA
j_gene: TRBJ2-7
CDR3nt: TGTGCCAGCAGCTTAACGACAGGGAGTCACGAGCAGTACTTC
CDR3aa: CASSLTTGSHEQYF

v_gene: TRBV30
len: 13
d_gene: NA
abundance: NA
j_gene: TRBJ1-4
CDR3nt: TGTGCCTGGAGTATACAGGGAAATGAAAAACTGTTTTTT
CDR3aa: CAWSIQGNEKLFF

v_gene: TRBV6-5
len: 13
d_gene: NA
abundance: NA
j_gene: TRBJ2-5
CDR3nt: TGTGCCAGCAGTCCCTCGGGCCAAGAGACCCAGTACTTC
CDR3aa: CASSPSGQETQYF

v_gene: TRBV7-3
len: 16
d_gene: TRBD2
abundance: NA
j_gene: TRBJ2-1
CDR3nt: TGTGCCAGCAGCTTAGGGACTAGCGGGGACGGGAAGGAGCAGTTCTTC
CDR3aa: CASSLGTSGDGKEQFF

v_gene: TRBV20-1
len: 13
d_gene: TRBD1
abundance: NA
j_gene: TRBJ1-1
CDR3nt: TGCAGTGCTATTGACAGGGGGCTTACTGAAGCTTTCTTT
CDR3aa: CSAIDRGLTEAFF

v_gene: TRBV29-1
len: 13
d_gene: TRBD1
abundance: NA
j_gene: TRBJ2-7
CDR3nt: TGCAGCGTTGAAGGACAGGGGTACCACGAGCAGTACTTC
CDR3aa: CSVEGQGYHEQYF

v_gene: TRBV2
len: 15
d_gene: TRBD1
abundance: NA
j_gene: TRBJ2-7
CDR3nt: TGTGCCAGCAGTGATGAGGGGGCAGGGGAATACGAGCAGTACTTC
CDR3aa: CASSDEGAGEYEQYF

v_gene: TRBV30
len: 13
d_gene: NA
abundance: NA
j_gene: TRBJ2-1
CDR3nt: TGTGCCTGGAGTTCTAGACCTTACAATGAGCAGTTCTTC
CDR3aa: CAWSSRPYNEQFF

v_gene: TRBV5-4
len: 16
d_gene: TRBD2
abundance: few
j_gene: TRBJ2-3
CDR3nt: TGTGCCAGCAGCCGGACTAGCAGACTTAGCACAGATACGCAGTATTTT
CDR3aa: CASSRTSRLSTDTQYF

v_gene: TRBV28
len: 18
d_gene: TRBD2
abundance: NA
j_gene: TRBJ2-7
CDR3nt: TGTGCCAGCAGTTTGGGCCTCCTGACTAGCGGGGGAACCTACGAGCAGTACTTC
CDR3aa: CASSLGLLTSGGTYEQYF

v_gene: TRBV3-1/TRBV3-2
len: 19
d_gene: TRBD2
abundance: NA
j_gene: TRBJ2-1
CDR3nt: TGTGCCAGCAGCCGTGAGGGACTAGCGGGAGGGGTATCCTACAATGAGCAGTTCTTC
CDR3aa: CASSREGLAGGVSYNEQFF

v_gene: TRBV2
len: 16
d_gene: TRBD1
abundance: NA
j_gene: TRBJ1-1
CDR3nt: TGTGCCAGCAGTGAAATGCAGGCCAGGGGGCAGCTTGAAGCTTTCTTT
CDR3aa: CASSEMQARGQLEAFF

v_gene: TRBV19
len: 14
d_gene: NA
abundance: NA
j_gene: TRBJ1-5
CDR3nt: TGTGCCAGCGCGGGACGGTCGAATTTACAGCCCCAGCATTTT
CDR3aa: CASAGRSNLQPQHF

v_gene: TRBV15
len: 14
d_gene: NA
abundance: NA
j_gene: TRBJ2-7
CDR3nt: TGTGCCACCAGCATGGAGACGGGTGTGAGCGAGCAGTACTTC
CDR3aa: CATSMETGVSEQYF

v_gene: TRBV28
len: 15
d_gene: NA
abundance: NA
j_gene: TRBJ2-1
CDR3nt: TGTGCCAGCAGTTCCCTCCTAGGCAGGGCCGGTGAGCAGTTCTTC
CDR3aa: CASSSLLGRAGEQFF

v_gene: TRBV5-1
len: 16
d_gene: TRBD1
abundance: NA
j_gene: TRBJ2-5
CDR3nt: TGCGCCAGCAGCGGCCCCGGGACAGGTTTTCAAGAGACCCAGTACTTC
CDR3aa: CASSGPGTGFQETQYF

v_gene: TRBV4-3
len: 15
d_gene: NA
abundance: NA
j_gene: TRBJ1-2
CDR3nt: TGCGCCAGCAGCCAACAAGCAGGAGGCGACTATGGCTACACCTTC
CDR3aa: CASSQQAGGDYGYTF

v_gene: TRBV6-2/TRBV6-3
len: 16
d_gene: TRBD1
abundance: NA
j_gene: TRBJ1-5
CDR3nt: TGTGCCAGCAGTTACTCGACGGCAGGGGGTTATCAGCCCCAGCATTTT
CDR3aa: CASSYSTAGGYQPQHF

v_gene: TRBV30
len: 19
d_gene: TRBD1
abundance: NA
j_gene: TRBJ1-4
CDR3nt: TGTGCCTGGAGTGTACTAGGCAGGGGGCGGAAGAAAGAGAATGAAAAACTGTTTTTT
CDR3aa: CAWSVLGRGRKKENEKLFF

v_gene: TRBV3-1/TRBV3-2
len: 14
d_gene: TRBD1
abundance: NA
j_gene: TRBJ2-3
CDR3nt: TGTGCCAGCAGCCCGACAGGGGAGGCAGATACGCAGTATTTT
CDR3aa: CASSPTGEADTQYF

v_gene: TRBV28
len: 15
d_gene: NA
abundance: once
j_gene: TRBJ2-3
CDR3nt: TGTGCCAGCAGTTTAGGGGCAGTCGACACAGATACGCAGTATTTT
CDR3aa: CASSLGAVDTDTQYF

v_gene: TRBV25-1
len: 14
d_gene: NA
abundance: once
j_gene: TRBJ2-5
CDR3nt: TGTGCCAGCAGTGTGGGCCGACCGTCCGGGACCCAGTACTTC
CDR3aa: CASSVGRPSGTQYF

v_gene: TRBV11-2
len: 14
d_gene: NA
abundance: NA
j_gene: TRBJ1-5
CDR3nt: TGTGCCAGCAGCTTAGAGGCAGGGTTCCAGCCCCAGCATTTT
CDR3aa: CASSLEAGFQPQHF

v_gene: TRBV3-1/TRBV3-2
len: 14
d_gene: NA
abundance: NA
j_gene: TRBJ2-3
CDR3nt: TGTGCCAGCAGCTTTCTAGCCGTCGCAGATACGCAGTATTTT
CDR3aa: CASSFLAVADTQYF

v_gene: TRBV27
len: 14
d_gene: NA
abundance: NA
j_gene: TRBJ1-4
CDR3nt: TGTGCCAGCAGTTTTCAGGGGCCGGGTGAAAAACTGTTTTTT
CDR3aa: CASSFQGPGEKLFF

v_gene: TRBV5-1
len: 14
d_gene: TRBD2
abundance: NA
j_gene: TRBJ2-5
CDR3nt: TGCGCCAGCAGTCAGGGACTAGCGGGAGAGACCCAGTACTTC
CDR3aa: CASSQGLAGETQYF

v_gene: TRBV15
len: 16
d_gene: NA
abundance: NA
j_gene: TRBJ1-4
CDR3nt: TGCGCCACCCGCAGGGAGGGGGGGGCGCCTAATGAAAAACTGTTTTTT
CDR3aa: CATRREGGAPNEKLFF

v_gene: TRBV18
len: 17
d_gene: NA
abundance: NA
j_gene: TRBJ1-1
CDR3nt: TGTGCCAGCTCACCACCGGAGCGTAGAGGGGGGGACACTGAAGCTTTCTTT
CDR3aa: CASSPPERRGGDTEAFF

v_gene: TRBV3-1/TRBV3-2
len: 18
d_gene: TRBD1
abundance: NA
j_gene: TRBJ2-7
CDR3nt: TGTGCCAGCAGCCACCCGAGTCTAACAGGGGTAAGCTCCTACGAGCAGTACTTC
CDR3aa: CASSHPSLTGVSSYEQYF

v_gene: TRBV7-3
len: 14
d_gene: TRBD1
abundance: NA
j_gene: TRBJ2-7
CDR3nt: TGTGCCAGCAGCGCCCAACAGGGGTCCTACGAGCAGTACTTC
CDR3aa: CASSAQQGSYEQYF

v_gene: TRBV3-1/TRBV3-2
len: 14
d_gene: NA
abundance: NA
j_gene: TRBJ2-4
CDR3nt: TGTGCCAGCAGCCAAGATTGGGACACCAACATTCAGTACTTC
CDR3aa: CASSQDWDTNIQYF

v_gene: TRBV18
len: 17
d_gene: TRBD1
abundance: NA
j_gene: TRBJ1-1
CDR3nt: TGTGCCAGCTCGGCTTCCGGGACAGGGTTTGGGTCCACTGAAGCTTTCTTT
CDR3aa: CASSASGTGFGSTEAFF

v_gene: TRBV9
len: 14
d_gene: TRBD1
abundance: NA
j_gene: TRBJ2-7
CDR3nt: TGTGCCAGCAGCGTACCAGGGGGTTCGGGGGAGCAGTACTTC
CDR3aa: CASSVPGGSGEQYF

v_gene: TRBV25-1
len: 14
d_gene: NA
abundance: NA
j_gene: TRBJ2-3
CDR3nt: TGTGCCAGCAGTTACGGCGGAAGCACAGATACGCAGTATTTT
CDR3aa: CASSYGGSTDTQYF

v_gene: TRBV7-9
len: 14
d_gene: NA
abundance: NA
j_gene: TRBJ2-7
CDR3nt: TGTGCCAGCAGCATCCCAGGGGCCGCCCATAGGCAGTACTTC
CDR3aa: CASSIPGAAHRQYF